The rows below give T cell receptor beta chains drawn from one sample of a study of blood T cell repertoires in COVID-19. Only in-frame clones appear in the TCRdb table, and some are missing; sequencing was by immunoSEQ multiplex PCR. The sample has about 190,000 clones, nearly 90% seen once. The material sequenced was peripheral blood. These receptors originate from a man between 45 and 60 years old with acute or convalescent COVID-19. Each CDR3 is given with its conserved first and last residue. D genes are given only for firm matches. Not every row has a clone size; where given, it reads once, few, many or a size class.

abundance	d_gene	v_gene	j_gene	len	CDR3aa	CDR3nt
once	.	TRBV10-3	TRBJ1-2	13	CAIWAEHSYGYTF	TGTGCCATCTGGGCCGAACACAGCTATGGCTACACCTTC
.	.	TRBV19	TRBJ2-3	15	CASSISFSRRDTQYF	TGTGCCAGTAGTATATCATTTTCGAGAAGAGATACGCAGTATTTT
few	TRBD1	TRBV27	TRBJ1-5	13	CASGQVFNQPQHF	TGTGCCAGCGGACAGGTCTTCAATCAGCCCCAGCATTTT
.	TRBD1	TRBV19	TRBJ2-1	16	CASSRGRGQGHNEQFF	TGTGCCAGTAGTCGGGGTCGGGGACAGGGTCACAATGAGCAGTTCTTC
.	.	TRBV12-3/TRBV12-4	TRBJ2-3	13	CASRLQGTDTQYF	TGTGCCAGCAGACTACAGGGCACAGATACGCAGTATTTT
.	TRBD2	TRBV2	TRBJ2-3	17	CASSELLSGRATDTQYF	TGTGCCAGCAGTGAATTATTGAGCGGGAGGGCCACAGATACGCAGTATTTT
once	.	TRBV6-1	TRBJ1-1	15	CASSEIPQGGTEAFF	TGTGCCAGCAGTGAAATCCCGCAGGGCGGAACTGAAGCTTTCTTT
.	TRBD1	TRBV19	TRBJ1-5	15	CASSKGQGRYQPQHF	TGTGCCAGTAGTAAGGGACAGGGGCGATATCAGCCCCAGCATTTT
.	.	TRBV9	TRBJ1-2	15	CASSVAVGGNYGYTF	TGTGCCAGCAGCGTAGCAGTAGGGGGTAACTATGGCTACACCTTC
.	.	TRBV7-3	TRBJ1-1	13	CASSTWPGTEAFF	TGTGCCAGCAGCACCTGGCCGGGCACTGAAGCTTTCTTT
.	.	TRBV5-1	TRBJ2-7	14	CASSFSGNVHEQYF	TGCGCCAGCAGCTTTTCCGGGAACGTCCACGAGCAGTACTTC
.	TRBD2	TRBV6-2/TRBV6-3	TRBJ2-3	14	CASSRSGLGMVQYF	TGTGCCAGCAGTCGTTCGGGACTAGGGATGGTGCAGTATTTT
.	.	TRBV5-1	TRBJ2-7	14	CASSSGSGGHEQYF	TGCGCCAGCAGCTCAGGGTCGGGGGGCCACGAGCAGTACTTC
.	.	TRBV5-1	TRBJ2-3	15	CASSAGTPSTDTQYF	TGCGCCAGCAGCGCCGGGACACCCAGCACAGATACGCAGTATTTT
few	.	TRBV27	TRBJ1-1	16	CASSLSGLFRTTEAFF	TGTGCCAGCAGTTTATCCGGACTATTTAGGACCACTGAAGCTTTCTTT
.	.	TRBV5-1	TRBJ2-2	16	CASSLGFGLDTGELFF	TGCGCCAGCAGCTTGGGTTTCGGTCTGGACACCGGGGAGCTGTTTTTT
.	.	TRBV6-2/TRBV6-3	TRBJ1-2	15	CASSYSRQGSYGYTF	TGTGCCAGCAGTTACTCGAGGCAGGGAAGCTATGGCTACACCTTC
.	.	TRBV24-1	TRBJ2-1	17	CATSDLGGVDSRNEQFF	TGTGCCACCAGTGATCTAGGGGGGGTTGACAGCAGAAATGAGCAGTTCTTC
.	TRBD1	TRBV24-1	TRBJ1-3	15	CATSAGTGSGNTIYF	TGTGCCACCAGTGCTGGGACAGGCTCTGGAAACACCATATATTTT
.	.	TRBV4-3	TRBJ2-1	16	CASSQGAGGFQDEQFF	TGCGCCAGCAGCCAAGGGGCGGGCGGTTTTCAAGATGAGCAGTTCTTC
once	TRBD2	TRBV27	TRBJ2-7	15	CASSSLSGRPYEQYF	TGTGCCAGCAGTTCACTGAGCGGGAGACCCTACGAGCAGTACTTC
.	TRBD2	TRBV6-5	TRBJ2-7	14	CASSRLAGIHEQYF	TGTGCCAGCAGTAGGCTAGCGGGAATCCACGAGCAGTACTTC
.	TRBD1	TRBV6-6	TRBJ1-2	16	CASSPSGQGSNYGYTF	TGTGCCAGCAGCCCCTCGGGACAGGGGAGTAACTATGGCTACACCTTC
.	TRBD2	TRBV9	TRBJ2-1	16	CASSVDTGGSYNEQFF	TGTGCCAGCAGCGTAGATACGGGAGGCTCCTACAATGAGCAGTTCTTC
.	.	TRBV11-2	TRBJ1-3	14	CASSLDPGGNTIYF	TGTGCCAGCAGTTTGGACCCAGGGGGAAACACCATATATTTT
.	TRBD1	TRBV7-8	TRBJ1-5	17	CASSLAGVTGSNQPQHF	TGTGCCAGCAGCTTAGCAGGGGTGACAGGGAGCAATCAGCCCCAGCATTTT
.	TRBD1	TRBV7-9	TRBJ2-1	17	CASSKDRGWEGPNEQFF	TGTGCCAGCAGCAAGGACAGGGGATGGGAGGGCCCAAATGAGCAGTTCTTC
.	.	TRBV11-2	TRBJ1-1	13	CASSLDETAEAFF	TGTGCCAGCAGCTTAGATGAGACAGCTGAAGCTTTCTTT
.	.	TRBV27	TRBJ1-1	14	CASSLWGLNTEAFF	TGTGCCAGCAGCTTATGGGGGCTAAACACTGAAGCTTTCTTT
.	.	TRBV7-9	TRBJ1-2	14	CASSLVRYGYGYTF	TGTGCCAGCAGCTTAGTGCGGTATGGATATGGCTACACCTTC
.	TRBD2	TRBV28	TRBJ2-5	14	CATRGAGAGETQYF	TGTGCCACCAGGGGAGCGGGAGCCGGAGAGACCCAGTACTTC
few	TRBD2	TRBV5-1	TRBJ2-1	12	CASRPTSGLQFF	TGCGCCAGCAGGCCAACTAGCGGACTACAGTTCTTC
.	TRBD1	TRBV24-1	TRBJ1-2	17	CATSNGRLRGANYGYTF	TGTGCCACCTCCAACGGGCGCCTCAGGGGGGCTAACTATGGCTACACCTTC
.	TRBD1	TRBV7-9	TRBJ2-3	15	CASSLMGQYFDTQYF	TGTGCCAGCAGCTTAATGGGACAGTACTTCGATACGCAGTATTTT
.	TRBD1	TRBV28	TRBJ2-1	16	CASSDPRDRGHNEQFF	TGTGCCAGCAGTGACCCTCGGGACAGGGGTCACAATGAGCAGTTCTTC
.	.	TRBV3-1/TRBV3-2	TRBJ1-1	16	CASSHASRPGLGEAFF	TGTGCCAGCAGCCACGCCTCCAGACCGGGACTTGGTGAAGCTTTCTTT
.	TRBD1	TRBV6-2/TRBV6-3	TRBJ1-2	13	CASSRDRDYGYTF	TGTGCCAGCAGCCGGGACAGGGACTATGGCTACACCTTC
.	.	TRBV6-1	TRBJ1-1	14	CASSEQGLDTEAFF	TGTGCCAGCAGTGAACAGGGGCTGGACACTGAAGCTTTCTTT
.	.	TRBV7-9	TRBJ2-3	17	CASSLILRGTFPDTQYF	TGTGCCAGCAGCTTAATACTCCGTGGGACATTCCCAGATACGCAGTATTTT
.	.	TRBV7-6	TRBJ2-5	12	CASSQFGGTQYF	TGTGCCAGCAGCCAGTTCGGGGGGACCCAGTACTTC
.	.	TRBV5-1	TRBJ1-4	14	CASSADITNEKLFF	TGCGCCAGCAGCGCAGATATAACTAATGAAAAACTGTTTTTT
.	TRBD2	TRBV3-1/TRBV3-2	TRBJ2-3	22	CASSQEVSRLAGGPTITDTQYF	TGTGCCAGCAGCCAAGAAGTCTCGCGGCTAGCGGGAGGACCAACTATCACAGATACGCAGTATTTT
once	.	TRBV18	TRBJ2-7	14	CASSPGLTSYEQYF	TGTGCCAGCTCACCGGGGCTGACTTCCTACGAGCAGTACTTC
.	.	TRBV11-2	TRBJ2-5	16	CASSFMFSLGGETQYF	TGTGCCAGCAGCTTTATGTTTTCCTTAGGCGGAGAGACCCAGTACTTC
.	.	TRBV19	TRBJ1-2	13	CASSNQGYYGYTF	TGTGCCAGTAGTAATCAGGGATACTATGGCTACACCTTC
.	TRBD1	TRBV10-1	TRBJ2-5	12	CAGTGVQETQYF	TGCGCCGGCACAGGGGTCCAAGAGACCCAGTACTTC
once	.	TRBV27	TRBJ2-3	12	CASGRREDTQYF	TGTGCCAGCGGGAGGAGGGAGGATACGCAGTATTTT
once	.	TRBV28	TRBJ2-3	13	CASSREFSDTQYF	TGTGCCAGCAGTCGGGAGTTTTCAGATACGCAGTATTTT
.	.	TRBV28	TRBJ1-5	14	CASTPAYLNQPQHF	TGTGCCAGCACCCCCGCCTACTTGAATCAGCCCCAGCATTTT
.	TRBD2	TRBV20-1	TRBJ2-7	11	CSPSGTNEQYF	TGCAGTCCGAGCGGGACCAACGAGCAGTACTTC
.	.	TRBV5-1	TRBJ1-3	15	CASSFYGDSGNTIYF	TGCGCCAGCAGCTTTTACGGGGACTCTGGAAACACCATATATTTT
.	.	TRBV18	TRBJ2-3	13	CASSPPHGDTQYF	TGTGCCAGCTCACCACCGCACGGAGATACGCAGTATTTT
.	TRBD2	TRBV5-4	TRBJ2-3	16	CASSPGGTSGPDTQYF	TGTGCCAGCAGCCCGGGGGGGACTAGCGGCCCAGATACGCAGTATTTT
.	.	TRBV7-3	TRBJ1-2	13	CASSPGREYGYTF	TGTGCCAGCAGCCCCGGTCGGGAGTATGGCTACACCTTC
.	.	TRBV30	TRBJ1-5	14	CAWSTQAYNQPQHF	TGTGCCTGGAGTACCCAGGCCTACAATCAGCCCCAGCATTTT
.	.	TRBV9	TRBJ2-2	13	CASSSSMAGELFF	TGTGCCAGCAGCTCCTCTATGGCCGGGGAGCTGTTTTTT
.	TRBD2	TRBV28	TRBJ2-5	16	CASSRPLAGDQETQYF	TGTGCCAGCAGTCGCCCTTTAGCGGGGGACCAAGAGACCCAGTACTTC
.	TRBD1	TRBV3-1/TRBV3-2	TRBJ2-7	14	CASSSRTGNYEQYF	TGTGCCAGCAGCTCCCGGACAGGGAACTACGAGCAGTACTTC
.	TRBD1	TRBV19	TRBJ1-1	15	CASSITGQGGTEAFF	TGTGCCAGTAGTATAACCGGACAGGGCGGCACTGAAGCTTTCTTT